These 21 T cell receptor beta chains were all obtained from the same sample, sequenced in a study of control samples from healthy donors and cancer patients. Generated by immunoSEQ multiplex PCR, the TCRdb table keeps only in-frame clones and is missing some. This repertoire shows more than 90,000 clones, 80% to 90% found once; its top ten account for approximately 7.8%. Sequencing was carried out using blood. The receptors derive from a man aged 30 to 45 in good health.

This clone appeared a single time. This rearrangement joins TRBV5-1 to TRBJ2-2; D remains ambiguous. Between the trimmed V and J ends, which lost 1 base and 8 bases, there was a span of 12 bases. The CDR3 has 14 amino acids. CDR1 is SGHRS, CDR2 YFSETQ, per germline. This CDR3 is CASSLPSKRGELFF. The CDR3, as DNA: TGCGCCAGCAGCTTGCCATCCAAAAGGGGGGAGCTGTTTTTT.

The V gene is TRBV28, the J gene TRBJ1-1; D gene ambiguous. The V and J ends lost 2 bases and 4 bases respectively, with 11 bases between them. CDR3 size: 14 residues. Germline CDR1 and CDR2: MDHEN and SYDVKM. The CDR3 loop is CASSLGGYPTEAFF. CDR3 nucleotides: TGTGCCAGCAGTTTAGGAGGGTACCCCACTGAAGCTTTCTTT.

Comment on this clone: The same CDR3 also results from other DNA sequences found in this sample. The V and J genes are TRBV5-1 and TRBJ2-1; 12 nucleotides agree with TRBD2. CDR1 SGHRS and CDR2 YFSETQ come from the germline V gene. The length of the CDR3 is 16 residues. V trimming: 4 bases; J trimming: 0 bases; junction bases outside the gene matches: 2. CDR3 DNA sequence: TGCGCCAGCAGCCTGACTAGCGGGGGCTCCTACAATGAGCAGTTCTTC. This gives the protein CASSLTSGGSYNEQFF.

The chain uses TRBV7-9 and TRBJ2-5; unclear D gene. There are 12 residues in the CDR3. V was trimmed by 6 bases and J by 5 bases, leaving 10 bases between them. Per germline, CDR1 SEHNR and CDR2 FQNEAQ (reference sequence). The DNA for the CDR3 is TGTGCCAGCAGTATGTTCTCGGAGACCCAGTACTTC. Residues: CASSMFSETQYF. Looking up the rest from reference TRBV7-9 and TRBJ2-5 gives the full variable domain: DTGVSQNPRHKITKRGQNVTFRCDPISEHNRLYWYRQTLGQGPEFLTYFQNEAQLEKSRLLSDRFSAERPKGSFSTLEIQRTEQGDSAMYLCASSMFSETQYFGPGTRLLVL.

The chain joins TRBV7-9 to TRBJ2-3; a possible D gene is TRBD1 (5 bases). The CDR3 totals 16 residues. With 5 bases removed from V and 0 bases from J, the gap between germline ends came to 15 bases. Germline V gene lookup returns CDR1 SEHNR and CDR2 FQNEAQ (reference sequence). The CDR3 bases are TGTGCCAGCAGCCCATTCCCCAGGGCTAGCACAGATACGCAGTATTTT. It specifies CASSPFPRASTDTQYF. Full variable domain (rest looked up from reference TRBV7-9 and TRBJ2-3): DTGVSQNPRHKITKRGQNVTFRCDPISEHNRLYWYRQTLGQGPEFLTYFQNEAQLEKSRLLSDRFSAERPKGSFSTLEIQRTEQGDSAMYLCASSPFPRASTDTQYFGPGTRLTVL.

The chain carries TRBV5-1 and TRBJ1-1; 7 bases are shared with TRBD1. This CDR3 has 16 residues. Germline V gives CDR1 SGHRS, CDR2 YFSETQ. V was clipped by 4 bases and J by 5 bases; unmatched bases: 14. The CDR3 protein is CASSRDSGNLRTEAFF. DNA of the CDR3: TGCGCCAGCAGCCGGGACAGCGGGAATTTGAGGACTGAAGCTTTCTTT.

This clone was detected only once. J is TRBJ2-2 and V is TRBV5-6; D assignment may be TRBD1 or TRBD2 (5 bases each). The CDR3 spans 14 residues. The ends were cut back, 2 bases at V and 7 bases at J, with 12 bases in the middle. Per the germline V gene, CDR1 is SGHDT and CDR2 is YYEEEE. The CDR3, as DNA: TGTGCCAGCAGCTTAGGGACGATCGGCGGGGAGCTGTTTTTT. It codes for CASSLGTIGGELFF.

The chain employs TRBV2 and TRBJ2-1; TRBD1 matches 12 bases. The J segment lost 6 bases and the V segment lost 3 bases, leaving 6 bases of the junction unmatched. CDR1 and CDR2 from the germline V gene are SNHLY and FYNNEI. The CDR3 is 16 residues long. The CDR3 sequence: CASSDGGQGARNEQFF. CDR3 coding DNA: TGTGCCAGCAGTGACGGGGGACAGGGGGCGCGCAATGAGCAGTTCTTC.

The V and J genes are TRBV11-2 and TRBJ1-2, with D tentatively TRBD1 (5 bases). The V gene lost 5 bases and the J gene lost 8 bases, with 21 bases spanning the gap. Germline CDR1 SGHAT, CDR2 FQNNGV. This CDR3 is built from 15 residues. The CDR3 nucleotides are TGTGCCAGCAGCCCGACGGGACGGACCGTCGTCGGCTACACCTTC. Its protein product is CASSPTGRTVVGYTF.

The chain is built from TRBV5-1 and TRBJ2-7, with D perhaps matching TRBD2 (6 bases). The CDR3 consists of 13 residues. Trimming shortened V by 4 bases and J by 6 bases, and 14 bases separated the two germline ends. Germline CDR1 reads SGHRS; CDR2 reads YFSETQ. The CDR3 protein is CASSTTPSAEQYF. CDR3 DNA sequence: TGCGCCAGCAGCACCACACCTAGCGCCGAGCAGTACTTC. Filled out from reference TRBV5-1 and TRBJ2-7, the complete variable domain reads KAGVTQTPRYLIKTRGQQVTLSCSPISGHRSVSWYQQTPGQGLQFLFEYFSETQRNKGNFPGRFSGRQFSNSRSEMNVSTLELGDSALYLCASSTTPSAEQYFGPGTRLTVT.

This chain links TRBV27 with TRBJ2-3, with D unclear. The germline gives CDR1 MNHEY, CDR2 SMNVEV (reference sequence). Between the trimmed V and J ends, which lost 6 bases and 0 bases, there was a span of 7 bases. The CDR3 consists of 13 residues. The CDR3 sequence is CASRLASTDTQYF. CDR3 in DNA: TGTGCCAGCAGGCTGGCTAGCACAGATACGCAGTATTTT.

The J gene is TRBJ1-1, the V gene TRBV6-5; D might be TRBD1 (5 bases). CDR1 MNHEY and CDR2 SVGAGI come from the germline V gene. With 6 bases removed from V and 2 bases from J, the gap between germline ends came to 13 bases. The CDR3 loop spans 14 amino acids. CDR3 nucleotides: TGTGCCAGCAGCCGGGACCCCGTAAACACTGAAGCTTTCTTT. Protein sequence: CASSRDPVNTEAFF.

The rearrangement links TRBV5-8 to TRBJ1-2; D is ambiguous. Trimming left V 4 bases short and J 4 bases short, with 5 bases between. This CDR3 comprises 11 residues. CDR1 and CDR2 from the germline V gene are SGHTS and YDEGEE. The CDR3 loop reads CASSNTYGYTF. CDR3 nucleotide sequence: TGTGCCAGCAGCAACACCTATGGCTACACCTTC. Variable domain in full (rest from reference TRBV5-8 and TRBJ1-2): EAGVTQSPTHLIKTRGQQATLRCSPISGHTSVYWYQQALGLGLQFLLWYDEGEERNRGNFPPRFSGRQFPNYSSELNVNALELEDSALYLCASSNTYGYTFGSGTRLTVV.

The CDR3 reads CASSPYGFTEAFF. The CDR3 DNA is TGCGCCAGCAGCCCCTATGGATTCACTGAAGCTTTCTTT. This sequence joins TRBV4-1 and TRBJ1-1; no firm D call. V lost 4 bases and J lost 4, with 10 bases in between. Germline loops: CDR1 MGHRA, CDR2 YSYEKL. The CDR3 is made up of 13 amino acids.

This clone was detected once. CDR3 in amino acids: CASGGVAEKLFF. Here the CDR3 DNA reads TGTGCCAGCGGGGGGGTGGCTGAAAAACTGTTTTTT. The chain couples TRBV11-2 to TRBJ1-4; D might be TRBD1 (5 bases). Germline lookup yields CDR1 SGHAT and CDR2 FQNNGV. This CDR3 has 12 amino acids. Trimming removed 8 bases at V and 7 bases at J, with 11 bases between.

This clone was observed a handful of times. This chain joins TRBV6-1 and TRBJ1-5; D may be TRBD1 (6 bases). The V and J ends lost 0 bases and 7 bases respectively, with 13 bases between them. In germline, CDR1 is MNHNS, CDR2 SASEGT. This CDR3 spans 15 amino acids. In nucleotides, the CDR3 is TGTGCCAGCAGTGAAGCCCCCAGGGGAGGGCAGCCCCAGCATTTT. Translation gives CASSEAPRGGQPQHF.

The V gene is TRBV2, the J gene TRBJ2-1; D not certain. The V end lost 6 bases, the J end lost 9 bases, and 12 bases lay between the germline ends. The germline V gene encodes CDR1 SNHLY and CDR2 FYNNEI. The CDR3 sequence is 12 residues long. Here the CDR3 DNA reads TGTGCCAGCAGGGGAAACTTGCGTGAGCAGTTCTTC. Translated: CASRGNLREQFF.

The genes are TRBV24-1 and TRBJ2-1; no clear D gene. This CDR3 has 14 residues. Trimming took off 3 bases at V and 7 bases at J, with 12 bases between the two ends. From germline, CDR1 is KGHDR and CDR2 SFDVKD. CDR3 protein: CATSDTGRQNEQFF. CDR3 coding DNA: TGTGCCACCAGTGATACTGGACGGCAAAATGAGCAGTTCTTC.

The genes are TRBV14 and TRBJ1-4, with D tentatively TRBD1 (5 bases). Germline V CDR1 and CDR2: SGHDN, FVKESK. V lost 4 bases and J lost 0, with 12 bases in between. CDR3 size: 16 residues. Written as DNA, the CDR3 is TGTGCCAGCAGCCCGGGGACGGTCGCAACTAATGAAAAACTGTTTTTT. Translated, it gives CASSPGTVATNEKLFF.

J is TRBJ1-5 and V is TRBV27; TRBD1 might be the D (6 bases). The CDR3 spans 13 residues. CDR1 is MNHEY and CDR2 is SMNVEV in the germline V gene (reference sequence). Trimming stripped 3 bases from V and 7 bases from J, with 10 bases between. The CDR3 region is CASSFRGGQPQHF. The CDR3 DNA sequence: TGTGCCAGCAGTTTCAGGGGAGGCCAGCCCCAGCATTTT.

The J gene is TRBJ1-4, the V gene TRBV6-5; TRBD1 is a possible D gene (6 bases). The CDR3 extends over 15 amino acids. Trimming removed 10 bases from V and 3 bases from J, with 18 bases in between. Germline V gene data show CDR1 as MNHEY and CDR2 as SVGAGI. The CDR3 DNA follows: TGTGCCACCCCACTCACCGGACAGTCTAATGAAAAACTGTTTTTT. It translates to CATPLTGQSNEKLFF.